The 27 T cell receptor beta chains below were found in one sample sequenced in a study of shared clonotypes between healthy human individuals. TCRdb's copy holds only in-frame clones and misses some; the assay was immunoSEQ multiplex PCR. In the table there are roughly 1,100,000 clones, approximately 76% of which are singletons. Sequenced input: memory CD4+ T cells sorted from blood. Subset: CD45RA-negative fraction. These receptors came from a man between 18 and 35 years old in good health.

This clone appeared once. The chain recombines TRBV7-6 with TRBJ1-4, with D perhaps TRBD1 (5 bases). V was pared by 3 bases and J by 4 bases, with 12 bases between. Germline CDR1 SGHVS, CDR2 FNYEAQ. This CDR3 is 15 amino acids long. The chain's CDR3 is CASSFWGEGNEKLFF. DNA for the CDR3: TGTGCCAGCAGCTTTTGGGGGGAGGGTAATGAAAAACTGTTTTTT.

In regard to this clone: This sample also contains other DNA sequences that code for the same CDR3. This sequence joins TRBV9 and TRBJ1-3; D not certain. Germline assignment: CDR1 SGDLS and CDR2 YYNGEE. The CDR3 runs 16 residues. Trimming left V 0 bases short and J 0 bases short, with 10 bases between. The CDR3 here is CASSVGEGSSGNTIYF. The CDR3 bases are TGTGCCAGCAGCGTAGGGGAAGGGAGCTCTGGAAACACCATATATTTT.

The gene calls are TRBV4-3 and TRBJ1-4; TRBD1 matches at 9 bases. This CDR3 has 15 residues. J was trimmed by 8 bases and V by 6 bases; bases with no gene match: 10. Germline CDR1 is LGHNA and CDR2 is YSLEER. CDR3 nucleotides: TGCGCCAGCAGTCGGAACAGGGGGCTAGGGGAAAAACTGTTTTTT. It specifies CASSRNRGLGEKLFF.

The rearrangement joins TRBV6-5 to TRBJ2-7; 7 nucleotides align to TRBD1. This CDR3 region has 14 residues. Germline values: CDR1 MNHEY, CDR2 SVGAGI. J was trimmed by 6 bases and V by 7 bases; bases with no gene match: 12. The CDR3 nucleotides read TGTGCCAGCACCCGAACCGGGACAGAGGGCGAGCAGTACTTC. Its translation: CASTRTGTEGEQYF.

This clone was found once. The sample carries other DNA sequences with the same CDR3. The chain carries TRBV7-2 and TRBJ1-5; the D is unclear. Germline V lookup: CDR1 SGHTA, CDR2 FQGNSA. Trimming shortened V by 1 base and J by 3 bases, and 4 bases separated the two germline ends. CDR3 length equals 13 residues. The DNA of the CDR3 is TGTGCCAGCAGCTTAGGGAACAATCAGCCCCAGCATTTT. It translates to CASSLGNNQPQHF.

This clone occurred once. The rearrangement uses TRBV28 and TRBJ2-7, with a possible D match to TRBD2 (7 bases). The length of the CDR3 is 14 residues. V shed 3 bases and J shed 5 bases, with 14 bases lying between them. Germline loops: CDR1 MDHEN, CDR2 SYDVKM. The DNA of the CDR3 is TGTGCCAGCAGTTTTACGGGGGGCGACCACGAGCAGTACTTC. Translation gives CASSFTGGDHEQYF.

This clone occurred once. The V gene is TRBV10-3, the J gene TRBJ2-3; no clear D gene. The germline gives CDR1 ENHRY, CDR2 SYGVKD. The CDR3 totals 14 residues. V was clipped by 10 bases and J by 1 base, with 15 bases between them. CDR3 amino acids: CASSLTSGTDTQYF. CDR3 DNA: TGTGCCAGCTCGTTAACTTCGGGCACAGATACGCAGTATTTT.

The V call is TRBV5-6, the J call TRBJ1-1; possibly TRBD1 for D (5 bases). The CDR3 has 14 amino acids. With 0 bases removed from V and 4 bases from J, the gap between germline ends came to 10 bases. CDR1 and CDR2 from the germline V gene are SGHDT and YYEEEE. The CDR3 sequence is CASSLGGSGTEAFF. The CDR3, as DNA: TGTGCCAGCAGCTTGGGGGGGAGCGGCACTGAAGCTTTCTTT.

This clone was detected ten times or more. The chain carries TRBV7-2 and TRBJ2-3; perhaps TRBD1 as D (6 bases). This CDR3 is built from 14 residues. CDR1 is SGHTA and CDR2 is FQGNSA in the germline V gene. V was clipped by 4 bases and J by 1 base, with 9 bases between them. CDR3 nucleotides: TGTGCCAGCAGCTCCCGACAGGGCACAGATACGCAGTATTTT. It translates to CASSSRQGTDTQYF. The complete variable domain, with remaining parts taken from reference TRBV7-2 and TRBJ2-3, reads GAGVSQSPSNKVTEKGKDVELRCDPISGHTALYWYRQSLGQGLEFLIYFQGNSAPDKSGLPSDRFSAERTGGSVSTLTIQRTQQEDSAVYLCASSSRQGTDTQYFGPGTRLTVL.

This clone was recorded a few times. The CDR3 DNA is TGTGCCAGCAGCGTTATGTCCCAGCCGTATGGCTACACCTTC. Translation: CASSVMSQPYGYTF. The chain links TRBV28 to TRBJ1-2; unclear D gene. Germline loops: CDR1 MDHEN, CDR2 SYDVKM. V gave up 6 bases and J gave up 5 bases, with 16 bases separating them. The CDR3 contains 14 residues.

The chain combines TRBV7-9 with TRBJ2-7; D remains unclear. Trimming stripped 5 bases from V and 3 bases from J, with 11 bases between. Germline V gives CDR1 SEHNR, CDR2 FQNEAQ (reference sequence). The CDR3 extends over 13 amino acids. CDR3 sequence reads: CASSIDSDYEQYF. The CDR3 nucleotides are TGTGCCAGCAGCATAGACTCGGACTACGAGCAGTACTTC.

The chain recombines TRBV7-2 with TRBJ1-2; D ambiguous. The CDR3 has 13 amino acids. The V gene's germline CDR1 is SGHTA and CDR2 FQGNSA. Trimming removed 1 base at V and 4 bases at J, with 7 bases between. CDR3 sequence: CASSLDVGYGYTF. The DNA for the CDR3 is TGTGCCAGCAGCTTAGATGTGGGCTATGGCTACACCTTC.

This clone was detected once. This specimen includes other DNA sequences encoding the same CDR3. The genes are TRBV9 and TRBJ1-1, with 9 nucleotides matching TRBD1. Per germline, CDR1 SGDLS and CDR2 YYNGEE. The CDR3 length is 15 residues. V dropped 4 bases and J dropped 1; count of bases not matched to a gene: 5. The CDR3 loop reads CASSPRQGGNTEAFF. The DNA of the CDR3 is TGTGCCAGCAGCCCACGACAGGGGGGGAACACTGAAGCTTTCTTT.

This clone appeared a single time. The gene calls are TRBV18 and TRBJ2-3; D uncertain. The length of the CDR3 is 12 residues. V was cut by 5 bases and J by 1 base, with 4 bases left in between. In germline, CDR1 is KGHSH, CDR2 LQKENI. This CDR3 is CASSMRTDTQYF. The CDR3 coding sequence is TGTGCCAGCTCAATGCGCACAGATACGCAGTATTTT.

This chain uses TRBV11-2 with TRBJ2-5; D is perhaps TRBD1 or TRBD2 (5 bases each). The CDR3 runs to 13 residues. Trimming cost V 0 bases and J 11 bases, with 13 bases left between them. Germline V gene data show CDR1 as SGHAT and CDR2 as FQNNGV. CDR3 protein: CASSLEGPPKQYF. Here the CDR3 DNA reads TGTGCCAGCAGCTTAGAGGGACCGCCCAAGCAGTACTTC. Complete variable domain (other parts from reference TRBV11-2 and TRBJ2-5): EAGVAQSPRYKIIEKRQSVAFWCNPISGHATLYWYQQILGQGPKLLIQFQNNGVVDDSQLPKDRFSAERLKGVDSTLKIQPAKLEDSAVYLCASSLEGPPKQYFGPGTRLLVL.

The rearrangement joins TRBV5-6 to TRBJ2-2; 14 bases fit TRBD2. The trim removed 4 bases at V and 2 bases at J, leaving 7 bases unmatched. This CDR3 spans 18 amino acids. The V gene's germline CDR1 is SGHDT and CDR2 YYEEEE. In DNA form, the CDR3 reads TGTGCCAGCAGCCCAGGACTAGCGGGAGGACCTAACACCGGGGAGCTGTTTTTT. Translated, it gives CASSPGLAGGPNTGELFF.

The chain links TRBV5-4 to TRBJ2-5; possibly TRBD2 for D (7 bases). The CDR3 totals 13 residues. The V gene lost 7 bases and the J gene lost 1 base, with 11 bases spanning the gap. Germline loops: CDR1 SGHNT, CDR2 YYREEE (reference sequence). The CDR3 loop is CASGRGTQETQYF. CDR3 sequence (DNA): TGTGCCAGCGGGAGGGGGACCCAAGAGACCCAGTACTTC.

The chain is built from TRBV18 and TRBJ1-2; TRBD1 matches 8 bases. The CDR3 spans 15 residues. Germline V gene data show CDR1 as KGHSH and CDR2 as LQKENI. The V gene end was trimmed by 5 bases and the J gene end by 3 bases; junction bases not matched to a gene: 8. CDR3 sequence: CASSSRQGQDYGYTF. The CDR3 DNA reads TGTGCCAGCTCATCGCGACAGGGACAGGACTATGGCTACACCTTC.

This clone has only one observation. CDR3 DNA sequence: TGCGCCAGCAGTGAGTCGATTTTTGGGACAGGGGAGCCCGGGGAGCTGTTTTTT. Its protein product is CASSESIFGTGEPGELFF. The genes are TRBV10-2 and TRBJ2-2, with 10 bases matching TRBD1. The CDR3 length is 18 residues. The germline CDR1 and CDR2 sequences are WSHSY and SAAADI. J was trimmed by 6 bases and V by 0 bases; bases with no gene match: 10.

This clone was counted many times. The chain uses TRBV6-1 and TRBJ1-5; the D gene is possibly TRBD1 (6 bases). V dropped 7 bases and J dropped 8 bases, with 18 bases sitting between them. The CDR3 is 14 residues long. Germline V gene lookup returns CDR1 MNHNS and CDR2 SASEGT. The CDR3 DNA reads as TGTGCCAGCACCCCCTCGGGGGGGGCAGAGCCCCAGCATTTT. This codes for CASTPSGGAEPQHF.

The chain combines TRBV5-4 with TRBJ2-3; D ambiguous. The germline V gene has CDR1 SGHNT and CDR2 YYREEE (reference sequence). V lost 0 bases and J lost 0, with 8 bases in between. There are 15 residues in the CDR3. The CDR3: CASSLEWRSTDTQYF. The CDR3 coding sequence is TGTGCCAGCAGCTTGGAATGGCGGAGCACAGATACGCAGTATTTT.

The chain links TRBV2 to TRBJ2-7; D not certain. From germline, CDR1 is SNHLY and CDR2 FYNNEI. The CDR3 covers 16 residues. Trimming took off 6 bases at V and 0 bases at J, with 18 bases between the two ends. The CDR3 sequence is CASSVDVTSSSYEQYF. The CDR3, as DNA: TGTGCCAGCAGCGTGGACGTAACCTCCAGCTCCTACGAGCAGTACTTC.

CDR3 sequence (DNA): TGCGCCAGCAGCCCAGGGGGGACTAGCGGAAAAACCGGGGAGCTGTTTTTT. It encodes CASSPGGTSGKTGELFF. The J gene is TRBJ2-2, the V gene TRBV5-1; 11 bases fit TRBD2. CDR1 and CDR2 from the germline V gene are SGHRS and YFSETQ. J lost 5 bases, V lost 4 bases, and 10 bases had no gene match. The CDR3 totals 17 residues.

CDR3 DNA sequence: TGTGCCAGCAGCATGACTAGCGGGGGGGCTGGGATAGATACGCAGTATTTT. It encodes CASSMTSGGAGIDTQYF. The V call is TRBV9, the J call TRBJ2-3; 14 nucleotides line up with TRBD2. CDR1 is SGDLS and CDR2 is YYNGEE in the germline V gene. This CDR3 spans 17 amino acids. V lost 4 bases and J lost 5; bases outside the gene matches: 9.

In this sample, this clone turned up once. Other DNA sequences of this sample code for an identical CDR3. CDR3 sequence (DNA): TGTGCCAGCAGTCCCCGGGACAGGGGTACCTACGAGCAGTACTTC. Amino acids: CASSPRDRGTYEQYF. J is TRBJ2-7 and V is TRBV27; 10 bases line up with TRBD1. Germline loops: CDR1 MNHEY, CDR2 SMNVEV (reference sequence). CDR3 length: 15 amino acids. Trimming cost V 5 bases and J 2 bases; bases outside gene matches: 6.

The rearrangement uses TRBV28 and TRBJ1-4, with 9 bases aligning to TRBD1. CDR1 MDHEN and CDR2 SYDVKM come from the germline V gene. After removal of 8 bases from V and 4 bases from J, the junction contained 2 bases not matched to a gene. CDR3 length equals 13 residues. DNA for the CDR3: TGTGCCAGCCGGACAGGGGTTAATGAAAAACTGTTTTTT. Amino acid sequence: CASRTGVNEKLFF.

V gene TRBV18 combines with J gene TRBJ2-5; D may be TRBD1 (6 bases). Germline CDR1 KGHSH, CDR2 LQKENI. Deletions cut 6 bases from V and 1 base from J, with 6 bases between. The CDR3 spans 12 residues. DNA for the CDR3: TGTGCCAGCTCCAGGGGCCAAGAGACCCAGTACTTC. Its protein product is CASSRGQETQYF.